One and the same sample provided the 8 T cell receptor beta chains below, sequenced in a study of blood T cell repertoires in COVID-19. Data came from immunoSEQ multiplex PCR; TCRdb stores just in-frame clones and leaves some out. The sample lists about 230,000 clones; approximately 88% were seen once. Sequenced sample: PBMCs or T cells enriched from blood (not recorded which). Receptor source: a woman aged 40 to 50 with acute COVID-19.

The CDR3 loop is CASRTRQGTNTEAFF. In nucleotides, the CDR3 is TGTGCCAGCAGGACCAGACAGGGGACGAACACTGAAGCTTTCTTT. This sequence joins TRBV6-5 and TRBJ1-1; 8 bases agree with TRBD1. The junction had 7 bases not matched to a gene; V was cut back by 6 bases and J by 1 base. The CDR3 runs 15 residues. Germline V gene data show CDR1 as MNHEY and CDR2 as SVGAGI.

The V and J genes are TRBV9 and TRBJ1-5, with 7 positions matching TRBD1. The CDR3 is 15 amino acids. Per the germline V gene, CDR1 is SGDLS and CDR2 is YYNGEE. V lost 4 bases and J lost 0; bases outside the gene matches: 4. This chain's CDR3 is CASSTWDSSNQPQHF. As DNA, the CDR3 is TGTGCCAGCAGCACTTGGGACAGTAGCAATCAGCCCCAGCATTTT.

This clone has just one count. J is TRBJ1-1 and V is TRBV19; D might be TRBD1 (6 bases). CDR1 is LNHDA, CDR2 SQIVND, per germline (reference sequence). This CDR3 region has 15 residues. Trimming cost V 4 bases and J 0 bases, with 12 bases left between them. In nucleotides, the CDR3 is TGTGCCAGTAGTAGAGACCACAGGGTGAACACTGAAGCTTTCTTT. Amino acids: CASSRDHRVNTEAFF.

The chain recombines TRBV9 with TRBJ2-6; a weak D match, TRBD1 (6 bases). From germline, CDR1 is SGDLS and CDR2 YYNGEE. Deletions cut 0 bases from V and 2 bases from J, with 9 bases between. CDR3 length: 16 residues. CDR3 DNA: TGTGCCAGCAGCGTAGGCTCAGGGGCTGGGGCCAACGTCCTGACTTTC. It codes for CASSVGSGAGANVLTF.

The genes are TRBV2 and TRBJ1-4; D gene ambiguous. Between the trimmed V and J ends, which lost 5 bases and 9 bases, there was a span of 19 bases. CDR3 length: 15 amino acids. Germline CDR1 and CDR2: SNHLY and FYNNEI. CDR3 in amino acids: CASSPSAPSGKKLFF. The CDR3 DNA reads as TGTGCCAGCAGTCCCTCGGCCCCGTCGGGGAAAAAACTGTTTTTT.

The genes are TRBV6-2 or TRBV6-3 and TRBJ1-4; TRBD1 might be the D (6 bases). Looked up from germline, CDR1 is MNHEY and CDR2 is SVGEGT. Trimming stripped 5 bases from V and 14 bases from J, with 12 bases between. The CDR3 contains 11 residues. This CDR3 is CASSTGQRLFF. CDR3 nucleotides: TGTGCCAGCAGTACCGGACAGCGGCTGTTTTTT.

This chain joins TRBV5-6 and TRBJ1-2, with D unclear. V was shortened by 2 bases and J by 6 bases, with 20 bases between the two germline ends. Germline assignment: CDR1 SGHDT and CDR2 YYEEEE. This CDR3 comprises 16 residues. CDR3 sequence reads: CASSFRRTDLKNGYTF. DNA of the CDR3: TGTGCCAGCAGCTTCCGACGGACTGATTTAAAGAATGGCTACACCTTC. The complete variable domain, with remaining parts taken from reference TRBV5-6 and TRBJ1-2, reads DAGVTQSPTHLIKTRGQQVTLRCSPKSGHDTVSWYQQALGQGPQFIFQYYEEEERQRGNFPDRFSGHQFPNYSSELNVNALLLGDSALYLCASSFRRTDLKNGYTFGSGTRLTVV.

This chain uses TRBV7-9 with TRBJ2-1, with 8 positions matching TRBD2. The length of the CDR3 is 18 residues. J lost 4 bases, V lost 5 bases, and 16 bases had no gene match. Germline V lookup: CDR1 SEHNR, CDR2 FQNEAQ (reference sequence). The CDR3 DNA reads TGTGCCAGCAGCCCCGTGCGCAAAGCGGGAGTGGGATACAATGAGCAGTTCTTC. Encoded protein: CASSPVRKAGVGYNEQFF.